This T cell receptor beta chain comes out of a study of T cells expressing NK-cell markers. Whole-study context: Repertoires of TCR beta were obtained from T cells sorted as CD3+CD56+NKG2C+, CD3+CD56+NKG2C- and CD3+CD56-NKG2C+. Seropositivity for HCMV was found in seven of the eight sequenced donors, with one seronegative. Study-level points and caveats: The study found dominant NKG2C+ clonotypes at about 1.0-7.5% of CD8+ T cells in roughly six donors.

5'RACE template switching built TCR beta cDNA with unique molecular identifiers. TCRdb reworked the 5' RACE reads into one entry per CDR3 protein, no DNA. Its listing shows roughly 180,000 distinct CDR3 sequences. On this clonotype itself: The antigen remains undetermined.

This CDR3 contains 17 residues. Germline-derived CDR1 and CDR2 are LGHDT and YNNKEL (reference sequence). This rearrangement joins TRBV3-1 to TRBJ2-7; TCRdb proposes TRBD2, but this gene call is untestable without DNA. This receptor was taken from a woman aged 18-69 years in good health. Sequencing input: blood T cells: a sorted CD56 or NKG2C T cell subset, CD4+ or CD8+ T cells, or bulk PBMC T cells (not recorded which). The CDR3 sequence is CASSQDSRSGGIYEQYF.